What follows are 11 T cell receptor beta chains derived from one specimen sequenced in a study of naive and memory T cell subsets. Both TRBC1 and TRBC2 were covered by a beta constant-region primer of two equimolar oligonucleotides. TCRdb itself ran the UMI-ligation and nested PCR reads through MiXCR, one entry per CDR3 protein. Here the sample spans approximately 140,000 distinct CDR3 sequences, about 15% being singletons. Sequencing was done on a sample of naive CD4+ T cells from blood. All receptors come from a human donor in good health.

This clonotype was seen only a few times. V and J are TRBV5-1 and TRBJ2-3; 9 bases fit TRBD2. CDR3 length: 17 amino acids. Per germline, CDR1 SGHRS and CDR2 YFSETQ. The V segment lost 2 bases and the J segment 6 bases; nucleotides outside the gene matches: 13. The CDR3 protein is CASSFIVLSGSRDTQYF. The CDR3 coding sequence is TGCGCCAGCAGCTTTATTGTCCTTAGCGGGAGTAGGGATACGCAGTATTTT.

The V gene is TRBV28, the J gene TRBJ2-7; D is perhaps TRBD2 (5 bases). V lost 3 bases, J lost 0 bases, and 18 bases lay in between. The CDR3 runs 17 residues. Germline V lookup: CDR1 MDHEN, CDR2 SYDVKM. CDR3 protein: CASSFSLALITSYEQYF. DNA of the CDR3: TGTGCCAGCAGTTTTAGCCTAGCTTTAATCACCTCCTACGAGCAGTACTTC.

This clonotype was found a few times. The J gene is TRBJ2-5, the V gene TRBV18; the D gene is possibly TRBD2 (6 bases). V gave up 0 bases and J gave up 4 bases, with 12 bases separating them. This CDR3 contains 15 residues. Germline V gives CDR1 KGHSH, CDR2 LQKENI. The CDR3 DNA reads TGTGCCAGCTCACCACCTTCCGGGGGACGAGAGACCCAGTACTTC. Protein product: CASSPPSGGRETQYF.

V usage is TRBV2 and J usage is TRBJ2-3; D possibly matches TRBD1 or TRBD2 (5 bases each). The CDR3 runs to 13 residues. Per the germline V gene, CDR1 is SNHLY and CDR2 is FYNNEI. Here the CDR3 DNA reads TGTGGCACCAAACGGGGCGCATCAGATACGCAGTATTTT. This gives the protein CGTKRGASDTQYF.

This clonotype showed up many times. The chain recombines TRBV12-3 or TRBV12-4 with TRBJ2-6; D gene ambiguous. CDR3 length: 15 amino acids. Trimming pared 3 bases from V and 2 bases from J, leaving 8 bases between. CDR3 sequence: CASSFRKTGANVLTF. CDR3 nucleotide sequence: TGTGCCAGCAGTTTCCGTAAAACTGGGGCCAACGTCCTGACTTTC.

The V call is TRBV3-1, the J call TRBJ2-2, with 9 bases identical to TRBD2. Germline values: CDR1 LGHDT, CDR2 YNNKEL (reference sequence). CDR3 size: 17 residues. V shed 3 bases, J shed 4 bases, and the junction held 9 bases outside the gene matches. As DNA, the CDR3 is TGTGCCAGCAGCCAGGGAGGTAGCGGGAGTTTCACCGGGGAGCTGTTTTTT. Translated: CASSQGGSGSFTGELFF.

The rearrangement links TRBV7-9 to TRBJ1-6, with 9 nucleotides matching TRBD1. Looked up from germline, CDR1 is SEHNR and CDR2 is FQNEAQ (reference sequence). V lost 5 bases and J lost 7; bases outside the gene matches: 9. The CDR3 contains 16 residues. CDR3 in amino acids: CASSLRLTGGNSPLHF. The CDR3 DNA follows: TGTGCCAGCAGCCTCCGATTGACAGGGGGAAATTCACCCCTCCACTTT.

The V gene is TRBV9, the J gene TRBJ1-5; D call uncertain. Germline values: CDR1 SGDLS, CDR2 YYNGEE. This CDR3 is 13 amino acids long. Trimming took 0 bases from V and 1 from J, leaving 2 bases between them. CDR3 in amino acids: CASSVGSNQPQHF. CDR3 in DNA: TGTGCCAGCAGCGTAGGGAGCAATCAGCCCCAGCATTTT.

This clonotype came up a few times. The V gene is TRBV12-5, the J gene TRBJ2-1; TRBD1 or TRBD2 may be the D gene (7 bases each). V lost 6 bases, J lost 5 bases, and 17 bases lay in between. The CDR3 has 15 residues. Per the germline V gene, CDR1 is LGHNT and CDR2 is FRNRAP. This chain's CDR3 is CASGRGTAGNNEQFF. The CDR3 DNA is TGTGCTAGTGGCCGAGGGACAGCGGGAAACAATGAGCAGTTCTTC. Full variable domain (missing parts from reference TRBV12-5 and TRBJ2-1): DARVTQTPRHKVTEMGQEVTMRCQPILGHNTVFWYRQTMMQGLELLAYFRNRAPLDDSGMPKDRFSAEMPDATLATLKIQPSEPRDSAVYFCASGRGTAGNNEQFFGPGTRLTVL.

This clonotype was counted a few times. The CDR3 DNA follows: TGTGCCAGCAGCGCCTGGACAGGGAACACTGAAGCTTTCTTT. Its translation: CASSAWTGNTEAFF. The rearrangement uses TRBV5-5 and TRBJ1-1; TRBD1 aligns across 7 bases. CDR1 and CDR2 from the germline V gene are SGHKS and YYEKEE (reference sequence). V lost 4 bases, J lost 1 base, and 4 bases stayed unmatched. The CDR3 is made up of 14 amino acids.

This clonotype was counted between two and nine times. This chain joins TRBV20-1 and TRBJ1-4; TRBD1 matches 7 bases. Germline V gene data show CDR1 as DFQATT and CDR2 as SNEGSKA (reference sequence). The CDR3 is made up of 12 amino acids. With V trimmed by 6 bases and J by 7 bases, 5 bases remained unmatched. CDR3 DNA: TGCAGTGCGAGGGGACAGTTTGAAAAACTGTTTTTT. Translation gives CSARGQFEKLFF.